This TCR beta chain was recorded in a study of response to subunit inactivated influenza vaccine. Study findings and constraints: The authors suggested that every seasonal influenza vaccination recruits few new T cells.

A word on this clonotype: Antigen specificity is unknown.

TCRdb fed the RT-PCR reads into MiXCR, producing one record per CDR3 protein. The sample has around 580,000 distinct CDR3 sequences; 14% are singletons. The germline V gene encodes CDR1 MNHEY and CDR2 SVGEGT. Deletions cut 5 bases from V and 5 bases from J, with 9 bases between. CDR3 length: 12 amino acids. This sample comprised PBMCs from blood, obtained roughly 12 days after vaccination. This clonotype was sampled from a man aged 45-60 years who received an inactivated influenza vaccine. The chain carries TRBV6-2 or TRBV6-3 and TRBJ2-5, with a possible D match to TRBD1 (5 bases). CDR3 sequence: CASSRQIETQYF. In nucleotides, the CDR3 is TGTGCCAGCAGTCGACAGATTGAGACCCAGTACTTC.